Described below is a single T cell receptor (beta chain) sequence and its context. Per the original methods: Estimated nucleated cell counts came from reference gene primer amplification. The method was immunoSEQ multiplex PCR; TCRdb's version includes in-frame clones alone and lacks a portion of them. V and J calls and clone size are given by that table; D and trimming were obtained from the DNA. The repertoire has about 130,000 clones, about four fifths of them found once; the top ten carry about 15%. This entry comes from a study of blood T cell repertoires in COVID-19. Across the whole study: Both acute and convalescent COVID-19 samples were obtained from the United States, Italy and Spain. The cDNA or gDNA used as material had been derived from T cells, B-cell-depleted T cells, or PBMCs.

Germline V gene sequence: CDR1 MNHEY, CDR2 SMNVEV (reference sequence). The CDR3 loop spans 19 amino acids. Deletions cut 1 base from V and 7 bases from J, with 26 bases between. The TCR comes from a woman aged 45-65 years with acute or convalescent COVID-19. Material: peripheral blood. The gene calls are TRBV27 and TRBJ1-5; D gene uncertain. The CDR3, as DNA: TGTGCCAGCAGTTTATACGTCGAGTATGGGTCGGGGAAAGTGCAGCCCCAGCATTTT. Residues: CASSLYVEYGSGKVQPQHF.